This is a list of T cell receptor beta chains from one sample in a study of neurological immune-mediated disorders. MiXCR, run by TCRdb on the 5' RACE reads, gives a single entry per CDR3 protein. The profile covers 45,000 to 55,000 distinct CDR3 sequences, with 10% appearing a single time and less than 25% taken by the ten largest. The sequencing sample was made of PBMCs. All receptors derive from a woman aged 40 to 50 with HTLV-1-associated myelopathy (HAM/TSP). Both conserved end residues are part of each CDR3. The D gene is left open where the match is weak. Some rows have no size entry. The others give once, few or many, or a class for an expanded clone.

>TRBD1|TRBJ2-7|many|TRBV29-1
CSVVNPGQGTYEQYF
TGCAGCGTTGTCAATCCGGGACAGGGTACCTACGAGCAGTACTTC
>.|TRBJ1-5|many|TRBV7-2
CASSHSGVNQPQHF
TGTGCCAGCAGCCATTCAGGGGTCAATCAGCCCCAGCATTTT
>.|TRBJ2-5|many|TRBV7-6
CASSLNGLLETQYF
TGTGCCAGCAGCTTAAATGGTCTTTTGGAGACCCAGTACTTC
>.|TRBJ2-3|.|TRBV3-1
CASSQDLSGGPTDTQFF
TGTGCCAGCAGCCAAGATCTTAGTGGGGGACCCACAGATACGCAGTTTTTT
>TRBD2|TRBJ2-6|many|TRBV6-2/TRBV6-3
CASSSEGGTGANVLTF
TGTGCCAGCAGTTCGGAGGGAGGGACTGGGGCCAACGTCCTGACTTTC
>.|TRBJ2-7|many|TRBV7-6
CASSPDIYEQYF
TGTGCCAGCAGCCCAGACATCTACGAGCAGTACTTC
>TRBD2|TRBJ2-1|many|TRBV5-8
CASSSGIGGGGASDEQFF
TGTGCCAGCAGCTCGGGGATTGGGGGCGGGGGGGCATCAGATGAGCAGTTCTTC
>.|TRBJ1-1|many|TRBV24-1
CATSPGANTEAFF
TGTGCCACCAGCCCAGGGGCCAACACTGAAGCTTTCTTT
>.|TRBJ1-2|many|TRBV2
CASSGVNYGYTF
TGTGCCAGCTCGGGGGTAAACTATGGCTACACCTTC
>TRBD2|TRBJ2-2|many|TRBV5-1
CASSLASGTAGELFF
TGCGCCAGCAGCTTGGCTAGCGGGACGGCCGGGGAGCTGTTTTTT
>.|TRBJ1-5|many|TRBV5-1
CASSLGGLNQPQHF
TGCGCCAGCAGCTTGGGAGGGCTCAATCAGCCCCAGCATTTT
>.|TRBJ2-2|many|TRBV24-1
CATSVAGGDTGELFF
TGTGCCACCAGTGTGGCAGGAGGGGACACCGGGGAGCTGTTTTTT
>TRBD1|TRBJ2-7|many|TRBV20-1
CSALSKDRWGYEQYF
TGCAGTGCCCTCAGCAAGGACAGGTGGGGATACGAGCAGTACTTC
>.|TRBJ1-5|many|TRBV2
CASSEGLHNQPQHF
TGTGCCAGCAGTGAGGGTCTTCACAATCAGCCCCAGCATTTT
>.|TRBJ2-2|many|TRBV7-9
CASSLIQGNTGELFF
TGTGCCAGCAGCTTAATACAGGGGAACACCGGGGAGCTGTTTTTT
>.|TRBJ1-3|many|TRBV18
CASSPAGPLGNTIYF
TGTGCCAGCTCACCCGCAGGACCTCTGGGAAACACCATATATTTT
>.|TRBJ2-1|many|TRBV9
CASSVAGNNEQFF
TGTGCCAGCAGCGTTGCAGGGAACAATGAGCAGTTCTTC
>.|TRBJ1-1|.|TRBV29-1
CSGGKRNTEAFF
TGCAGCGGGGGAAAACGGAACACTGAAGCTTTCTTT
>.|TRBJ2-2|many|TRBV3-1
CASSASGEAGELFF
TGTGCCAGCAGCGCATCCGGAGAGGCCGGGGAGCTGTTTTTT
>.|TRBJ1-4|many|TRBV5-1
CASSLTTAPTNEKLFF
TGCGCCAGCAGCTTAACCACAGCTCCAACTAATGAAAAACTGTTTTTT
>TRBD1|TRBJ2-5|many|TRBV7-2
CASSLIGTGRRETQYF
TGTGCCAGCAGCCTGATCGGGACAGGGCGTCGGGAGACCCAGTACTTC
>TRBD2|TRBJ2-7|.|TRBV12-3/TRBV12-4
CASSSLAGRTNEQYF
TGTGCCAGCAGTTCCCTAGCGGGGCGCACAAACGAGCAGTACTTC
>TRBD2|TRBJ2-3|many|TRBV27
CASSFQRGFTDTQYF
TGTGCCAGCAGTTTCCAGCGGGGATTCACAGATACGCAGTATTTT
>.|TRBJ2-5|many|TRBV20-1
CSVPTGETQYF
TGCAGTGTACCAACCGGGGAGACCCAGTACTTC
>.|TRBJ2-2|many|TRBV5-1
CASSLAARGNTGELFF
TGCGCCAGCAGCTTGGCCGCCAGGGGGAACACCGGGGAGCTGTTTTTT
>.|TRBJ1-1|many|TRBV6-5
CASSYGGPGTEAFF
TGTGCCAGCAGTTACGGGGGGCCGGGCACTGAAGCTTTCTTT